Below, 17 T cell receptor beta chains from the same sample are listed, as sequenced in a study of cytomegalovirus exposure and HLA in healthy donors. PCR used 60 Vbeta primers and 13 Jbeta primers. Some clones are missing from TCRdb's copy, which holds only in-frame ones; the method was immunoSEQ multiplex PCR. The table shows about 140,000 clones, with just under 85% occurring only once. The sequenced material came from PBMCs. These receptor sequences come from a man younger than 40 in good health and CMV-seropositive.

The chain employs TRBV14 and TRBJ2-7; D possibly corresponds to TRBD2 (5 bases). CDR1 is SGHDN, CDR2 FVKESK, per germline. The germline V and J ends were trimmed by 0 bases and 10 bases, with 19 bases remaining between them. This CDR3 spans 15 amino acids. The CDR3 DNA is TGTGCCAGCAGCCAAGACGCCTACGGAGGTAGTGAACAGTACTTC. Translation: CASSQDAYGGSEQYF.

The CDR3: CASSPAGLINYGYTF. The CDR3 region has the DNA TGTGCCAGCTCACCAGCGGGGCTTATTAACTATGGCTACACCTTC. The V call is TRBV18, the J call TRBJ1-2; TRBD1 might be the D (5 bases). CDR3 length: 15 amino acids. CDR1 is KGHSH, CDR2 LQKENI, per germline. V lost 2 bases and J lost 1, with 11 bases in between.

V is TRBV5-1 and J is TRBJ2-3; 7 bases line up with TRBD2. Unmatched junction bases numbered 17, after V lost 1 base and J lost 6 bases. Germline values: CDR1 SGHRS, CDR2 YFSETQ. CDR3 size: 18 residues. The CDR3: CASSLTSWAGALGDTQYF. Written as DNA, the CDR3 is TGCGCCAGCAGCTTGACGAGCTGGGCGGGAGCATTGGGGGATACGCAGTATTTT.

This clone was counted only a few times. This chain links TRBV28 with TRBJ2-1, with TRBD1 matching 8 bases. Germline values: CDR1 MDHEN, CDR2 SYDVKM. The CDR3 consists of 15 residues. V was pared by 4 bases and J by 1 base, with 3 bases of the junction left unmatched. The CDR3 region is CASSYQGASYNEQFF. The CDR3 region has the DNA TGTGCCAGCAGTTATCAGGGGGCGTCCTACAATGAGCAGTTCTTC.

This clone was found a few times. The rearrangement links TRBV5-1 to TRBJ2-7; possibly TRBD1 for D (6 bases). Looked up from germline, CDR1 is SGHRS and CDR2 is YFSETQ. The CDR3 length is 12 residues. V dropped 4 bases and J dropped 5 bases, with 10 bases sitting between them. The CDR3 is CASSAGQHEQYF. DNA for the CDR3: TGCGCCAGCAGCGCTGGACAGCACGAGCAGTACTTC.

This chain uses TRBV2 with TRBJ2-5, with 15 bases matching TRBD2. The J call is doubtful: the DNA matches TRBJ2-7 better. The germline V gene has CDR1 SNHLY and CDR2 FYNNEI. There are 17 residues in the CDR3. As DNA, the CDR3 is TGTGCCAGCAGTGGGACTAGCGGGGGGGCCGGGTCCTACGAGCAGTACTTC. It encodes CASSGTSGGAGSYEQYF.

Only a few counts were recorded for this clone. The gene calls are TRBV28 and TRBJ1-1, with a possible D match to TRBD1 (6 bases). The CDR3 has 12 amino acids. Germline V gene lookup returns CDR1 MDHEN and CDR2 SYDVKM. The germline V and J ends were trimmed by 6 bases and 8 bases, with 13 bases remaining between them. CDR3 nucleotides: TGTGCCAGCAGGCTAGGACAGTTCGAAGCTTTCTTT. It specifies CASRLGQFEAFF. The whole variable domain, remainder taken from reference TRBV28 and TRBJ1-1, is DVKVTQSSRYLVKRTGEKVFLECVQDMDHENMFWYRQDPGLGLRLIYFSYDVKMKEKGDIPEGYSVSREKKERFSLILESASTNQTSMYLCASRLGQFEAFFGQGTRLTVV.

V gene TRBV30 combines with J gene TRBJ1-6; D not certain. CDR1 GTSNPN and CDR2 SVGIG come from the germline V gene (reference sequence). Trimming removed 0 bases from V and 8 bases from J, with 5 bases in between. This CDR3 has 12 amino acids. The CDR3 protein is CAWSVVHSPLHF. Written as DNA, the CDR3 is TGTGCCTGGAGTGTCGTCCATTCACCCCTCCACTTT.

The chain joins TRBV2 to TRBJ2-1; D gene ambiguous. The CDR3 is 15 amino acids. Germline V gene lookup returns CDR1 SNHLY and CDR2 FYNNEI. V was trimmed by 0 bases and J by 1 base, leaving 7 bases between them. The DNA for the CDR3 is TGTGCCAGCAGTGAAGCGACGGGTTCCTACAATGAGCAGTTCTTC. It yields the protein CASSEATGSYNEQFF.

CDR3 bases: TGTGCCAGCCGCTCCCTTCCCGGGGGGACGCAGTATTTT. Encoded protein: CASRSLPGGTQYF. This chain connects TRBV28 to TRBJ2-3, with 7 positions matching TRBD2. Trimming removed 8 bases from V and 9 bases from J; junction bases left unmatched: 11. The germline V gene has CDR1 MDHEN and CDR2 SYDVKM. This CDR3 region has 13 residues.

Concerning this clone itself: Germline and junction disagree at one end, which may indicate a read error. As DNA, the CDR3 is TGTTCCAGCAGCTTAGTGCGGGACAGGGAGATCTACGAGCAGTACTTC. This sequence encodes CSSSLVRDREIYEQYF. The V call is TRBV7-9, the J call TRBJ2-7; 9 bases are shared with TRBD1. This CDR3 is built from 16 residues. Germline V gives CDR1 SEHNR, CDR2 FQNEAQ (reference sequence).

This sequence joins TRBV11-2 and TRBJ1-3; D is perhaps TRBD1 (6 bases). CDR3 length: 16 amino acids. Germline lookup yields CDR1 SGHAT and CDR2 FQNNGV. With 1 base removed from V and 4 bases from J, the gap between germline ends came to 14 bases. Here the CDR3 DNA reads TGTGCCAGCAGCTTAGTCGGGGGGCTGGCAGGAAACACCATATATTTT. This codes for CASSLVGGLAGNTIYF. Full variable domain (outside the CDR3, taken from reference TRBV11-2 and TRBJ1-3): EAGVAQSPRYKIIEKRQSVAFWCNPISGHATLYWYQQILGQGPKLLIQFQNNGVVDDSQLPKDRFSAERLKGVDSTLKIQPAKLEDSAVYLCASSLVGGLAGNTIYFGEGSWLTVV.

The chain employs TRBV19 and TRBJ2-2; the D gene is possibly TRBD1 (6 bases). The CDR3 consists of 13 residues. Germline CDR1 LNHDA, CDR2 SQIVND (reference sequence). Trimming shortened V by 7 bases and J by 5 bases, and 11 bases separated the two germline ends. As DNA, the CDR3 is TGTGCCAGTACTCTAGGGGGAACCGGGGAGCTGTTTTTT. Its protein product is CASTLGGTGELFF.

V and J are TRBV14 and TRBJ2-5; 8 positions agree with TRBD1. The CDR3 extends over 15 amino acids. Germline CDR1 reads SGHDN; CDR2 reads FVKESK. The V gene end was trimmed by 1 base and the J gene end by 4 bases; junction bases not matched to a gene: 5. The DNA of the CDR3 is TGTGCCAGCAGCCAAGTAGCAGGGGGCTCAGAGACCCAGTACTTC. Its translation: CASSQVAGGSETQYF.

The V call is TRBV27, the J call TRBJ2-7; D perhaps matches TRBD1 (6 bases). Trimming shortened V by 3 bases and J by 2 bases, and 23 bases separated the two germline ends. This CDR3 is built from 18 residues. Germline assignment: CDR1 MNHEY and CDR2 SMNVEV (reference sequence). The CDR3 loop is CASSFRPTGTRRTYEQYF. The CDR3 bases are TGTGCCAGCAGTTTTCGACCGACCGGGACAAGGAGGACCTACGAGCAGTACTTC.

This rearrangement joins TRBV9 to TRBJ2-2; possibly TRBD1 for D (6 bases). The V end lost 0 bases, the J end lost 2 bases, and 11 bases lay between the germline ends. The length of the CDR3 is 16 residues. Germline CDR1 reads SGDLS; CDR2 reads YYNGEE. CDR3 in amino acids: CASSVETGPNTGELFF. CDR3 DNA sequence: TGTGCCAGCAGCGTAGAGACAGGCCCAAACACCGGGGAGCTGTTTTTT. The complete variable domain, with remaining parts taken from reference TRBV9 and TRBJ2-2, reads DSGVTQTPKHLITATGQRVTLRCSPRSGDLSVYWYQQSLDQGLQFLIQYYNGEERAKGNILERFSAQQFPDLHSELNLSSLELGDSALYFCASSVETGPNTGELFFGEGSRLTVL.

The V gene is TRBV6-6, the J gene TRBJ2-1; 8 bases are shared with TRBD2. The junction had 6 bases not matched to a gene; V was cut back by 5 bases and J by 9 bases. The CDR3 is made up of 13 amino acids. Per germline, CDR1 MNHNY and CDR2 SVGAGI (reference sequence). CDR3 region: CASSHGTSFEQFF. CDR3 DNA sequence: TGTGCCAGCAGTCACGGGACTAGTTTTGAGCAGTTCTTC.